This TCR beta chain was captured by sequencing in a study of blood T cell repertoires in COVID-19. Assay: immunoSEQ multiplex PCR; the TCRdb copy retains only in-frame clones and omits some. The sample lists nearly 300,000 clones, approximately 89% occurring once. The source of this sequence is a woman between 50 and 59 years old who had been exposed to COVID-19. Source material: PBMCs or T cells enriched from blood (not recorded which).

The CDR3, as DNA: TGTGCCAGCAGTTTCAGGGGGACTAGCGGCGCCAATGAGCAGTTCTTC. Translating it yields CASSFRGTSGANEQFF. This chain connects TRBV27 to TRBJ2-1; 11 positions agree with TRBD2. This CDR3 has 16 amino acids. CDR1 is MNHEY and CDR2 is SMNVEV in the germline V gene (reference sequence). J was trimmed by 6 bases and V by 3 bases; bases with no gene match: 7.